This TCR beta chain is from a study of T cell changes during pregnancy in multiple sclerosis. This clone was seen once. The CDR3 sequence is 14 residues long. Looked up from germline, CDR1 is GTSNPN and CDR2 is SVGIG (reference sequence). The V end lost 8 bases, the J end lost 0 bases, and 15 bases lay between the germline ends. Profiled with immunoSEQ multiplex PCR; TCRdb holds only in-frame clones, not every one. Here the sample spans approximately 31,000 clones, 90% being singletons. This clonotype was sampled from a female donor in good health, enrolled as a control in a pregnancy study. This chain links TRBV30 with TRBJ2-3; D is undetermined. The material was CD4+ T cells from peripheral blood mononuclear cells, obtained in the second trimester of pregnancy. The DNA for the CDR3 is TGTGCCCTCAGAGGTACGTACAGCACAGATACGCAGTATTTT. Amino acid sequence: CALRGTYSTDTQYF.